This TCR beta chain was captured by sequencing in a study of T cells expressing NK-cell markers. Turning to the study itself: It was from sorted CD3+CD56+NKG2C+, CD3+CD56+NKG2C- and CD3+CD56-NKG2C+ T cells that TCR beta repertoires came. The sequencing cohort of eight donors included seven HCMV-seropositive individuals and one seronegative individual. General observations from the study: For 6 or 7 donors, the dominant NKG2C+ clonotypes made up about 1.0-7.5% of their CD8+ T cells. Several donors' CD3+CD56-NKG2C+ cells were dominated by the same clonotypes.

To note about this clonotype: Its antigen is unidentified.

Each CDR3 protein gets one entry in TCRdb, which reprocessed the 5' RACE reads and gives no DNA. The sample table sets out about 390,000 distinct CDR3 sequences. The sample comprised blood T cells: a sorted CD56 or NKG2C T cell subset, CD4+ or CD8+ T cells, or bulk PBMC T cells (not recorded which). The TCR comes from a woman aged 45-59 years in good health.

This CDR3 reads CASTLETQGGTQYF. The chain uses TRBV5-1 and TRBJ2-5; the D gene TCRdb calls, TRBD2, cannot be checked with no DNA. CDR1 SGHRS and CDR2 YFSETQ come from the germline V gene. The CDR3 totals 14 residues.